This T cell receptor (beta chain) comes out of a study of Ad26.COV2.S vaccination and SARS-CoV-2 variants (dated by TCRdb to about 2021). In terms of the full investigation: Donors in the vaccine arm were drawn from COV1001, a multicentre, randomized, double-blind, placebo-controlled phase I-IIa trial testing Ad26.COV2.S in healthy adults. Dosing of Ad26.COV2.S was intramuscular, at either 5x10^10 or 1x10^11 viral particles, delivered as one shot or as two shots spaced 56 days apart. The specificity and breadth of SARS-CoV-2-reactive T cell receptors after Ad26.COV2.S vaccination were assessed by TCRbeta repertoire sequencing. The TCR-sequenced set comprised approximately 32 samples: around 20 Ad26.COV2.S vaccine recipients, 5 placebo recipients and 8 SARS-CoV-2 convalescent individuals. Trial participants were randomized into five groups of five: low-dose or high-dose Ad26.COV2.S given once or twice, or placebo on both occasions. Investigators did not know the trial group allocation while performing experiments and assessing outcomes.

In the paper's terms, the treatment or condition label means: 15 to 20 received Ad26.COV2.S at low or high dose, single or two shots; about 5 received placebo; per-sample allocation not given. For vaccine and placebo recipients, the sequenced repertoires came from samples collected on day 63 after the first injection. Between 29 July and 7 August 2020, Cohort 1b enrolled fewer than 30 adults aged 18-55 years at one site in Boston, USA. As a vaccine, Ad26.COV2.S was a replication-incompetent adenovirus type 26 vector that expressed a prefusion-stabilized SARS-CoV-2 spike protein derived from the original Wuhan strain. A note on this clone: Its target antigen remains unknown. One base away there is no much larger clone; base qualities are not given.

TCRbeta CDR3 regions were sequenced with the immunoSEQ Assay. After extraction, genomic DNA underwent amplification by bias-controlled multiplex PCR, followed by high-throughput sequencing. The published analysis was carried out like this. To quantify the absolute abundance of each unique TCRbeta CDR3 region, sequences were collapsed and filtered. T cell fraction was estimated by normalizing TCRbeta template counts to usable DNA, which was measured by amplifying reference genes present in all nucleated cells. Repertoire TCRs were annotated as SARS-CoV-2-specific when V gene, CDR3 amino acid sequence and J gene were exactly matched to a known reactive TCR set. The reference SARS-CoV-2 TCR set was obtained from MIRA and was filtered for enrichment in COVID-19-positive ImmuneCODE repertoires, whereby public or cross-reactive TCRs were removed. Drawing on the MIRA antigens, annotated TCRs were analysed further at the level of specific ORF or position within ORF. Breadth was defined as annotated unique rearrangements over total unique productive rearrangements; depth was the summed frequency of those rearrangements. Two-sided Wilcoxon rank-sum tests were used to compare TCR breadth between groups. TCRdb's version of the immuneACCESS table is confined to in-frame rearrangements and falls short of the full clone set. An unresolved V gene accounts for under half of the shortfall where checked; the remainder is of unknown origin. The V and J calls and clone size come from that table; D and trimming were worked out from the DNA. Across this sample there are roughly 420,000 clones, with 89% seen only once. The top ten hold 2.5% to 3% of the sample.

Findings and caveats that apply to the study as a whole: Compared with placebo recipients, Ad26.COV2.S recipients showed higher spike-specific TCR breadth (P = 0.0014). After vaccination, spike-specific CD8+ and CD4+ T cell responses were reported to show substantial breadth. Comparable non-spike TCR breadth was observed between vaccine and placebo recipients, consistent with only spike being contained in the vaccine. The study lacked the statistical power to compare responses across vaccine doses or regimens. The authors noted that the TCR breadth and depth analyses may have underestimated total T cell responses.

Per the germline V gene, SNHLY is the CDR1 and FYNNEI is the CDR2. Measured from the cysteine to the phenylalanine, the CDR3 is 14 residues long. The CDR3 DNA has 42 bases and is translated from base 1. V is clipped by 10 bases and J by 6 bases, and the sequence between their germline boundaries is 20 bases long. The rearrangement joined TRBV2 to TRBJ2-3; perhaps TRBD2 is the D gene, with 7 bases matching. Sample: peripheral blood, taken in a trial of Ad26.COV2.S vaccine versus placebo. The TCR was taken from a person aged 18-60 years who received the Ad26.COV2.S COVID-19 vaccine or a placebo. The CDR3 region has the sequence CATLGASGGDTQYF. Read as DNA, the sequence is TGTGCCACCCTGGGGGCTAGCGGAGGGGATACGCAGTATTTT.